Sequencing of this T cell receptor beta chain was carried out in a study of cytomegalovirus exposure and HLA in healthy donors. Overall study: As released early, the data held 70 million to 100 million unique TCRs from HLA-typed donors.

PCR amplification relied on 60 Vbeta primers (plus 13 Jbeta primers). Sequencing was performed with immunoSEQ multiplex PCR; in TCRdb, only in-frame clones are kept and a portion is missing. Of 100,000 to 150,000 clones in the sample, about 85% were seen once. At sampling all donors were nominally healthy, likely with unrecorded immune exposures. As concerns this clone: The antigen is undetermined.

Study outcomes and limitations: A later analysis appeared to link common viral pathogens to several of the most significant clusters.

The J segment lost 2 bases and the V segment lost 2 bases, leaving 2 bases of the junction unmatched. Per germline, CDR1 MNHEY and CDR2 SVGAGI. The CDR3 sequence is 15 residues long. This TCR was recovered from a man aged 50-59 years in good health and CMV-seronegative. The genes are TRBV6-5 and TRBJ2-1; 8 nucleotides line up with TRBD1. Specimen: PBMCs. The CDR3 protein is CASSYQGAAYNEQFF. DNA of the CDR3: TGTGCCAGCAGTTACCAGGGGGCCGCCTACAATGAGCAGTTCTTC.